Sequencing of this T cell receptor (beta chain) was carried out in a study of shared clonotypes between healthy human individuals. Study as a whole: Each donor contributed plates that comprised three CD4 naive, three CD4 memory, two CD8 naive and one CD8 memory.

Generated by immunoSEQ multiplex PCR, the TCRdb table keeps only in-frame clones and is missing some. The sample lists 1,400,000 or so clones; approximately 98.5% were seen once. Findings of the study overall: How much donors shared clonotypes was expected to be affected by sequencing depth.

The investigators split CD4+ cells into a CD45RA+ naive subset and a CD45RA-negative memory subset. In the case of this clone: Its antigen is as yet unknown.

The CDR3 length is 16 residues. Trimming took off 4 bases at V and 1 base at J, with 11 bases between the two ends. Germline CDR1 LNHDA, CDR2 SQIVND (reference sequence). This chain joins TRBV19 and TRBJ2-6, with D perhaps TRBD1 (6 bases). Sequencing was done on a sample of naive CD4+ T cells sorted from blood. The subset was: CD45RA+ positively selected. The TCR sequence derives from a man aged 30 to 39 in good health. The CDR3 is CASSTRTASGANVLTF. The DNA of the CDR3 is TGTGCCAGTAGTACTCGGACAGCATCTGGGGCCAACGTCCTGACTTTC.